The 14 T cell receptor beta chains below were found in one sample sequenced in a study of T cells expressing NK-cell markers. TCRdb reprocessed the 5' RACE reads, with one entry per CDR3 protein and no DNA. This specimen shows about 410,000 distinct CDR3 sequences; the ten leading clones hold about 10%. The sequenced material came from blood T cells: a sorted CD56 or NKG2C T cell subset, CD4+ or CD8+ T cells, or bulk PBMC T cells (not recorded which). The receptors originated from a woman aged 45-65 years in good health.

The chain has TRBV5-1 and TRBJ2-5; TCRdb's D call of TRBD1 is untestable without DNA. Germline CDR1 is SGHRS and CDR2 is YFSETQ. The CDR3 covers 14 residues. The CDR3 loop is CASRGTEKQETQYF.

CDR3 loop: CASIPGFSDNTGELFF. The genes are TRBV11-2 and TRBJ2-2. The CDR3 is 16 residues long. Germline V gene lookup returns CDR1 SGHAT and CDR2 FQNNGV.

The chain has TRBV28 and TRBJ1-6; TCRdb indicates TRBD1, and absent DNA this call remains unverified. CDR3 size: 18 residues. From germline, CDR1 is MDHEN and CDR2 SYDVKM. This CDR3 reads CASSLNEGTGVNNSPLHF.

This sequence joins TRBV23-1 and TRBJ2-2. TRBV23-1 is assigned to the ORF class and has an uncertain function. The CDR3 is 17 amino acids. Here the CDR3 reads CASSQARWRPLPGELFF.

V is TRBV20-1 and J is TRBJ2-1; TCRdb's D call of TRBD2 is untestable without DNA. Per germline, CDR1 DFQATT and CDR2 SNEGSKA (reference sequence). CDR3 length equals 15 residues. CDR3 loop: CSARGGTHSGNEQFF.

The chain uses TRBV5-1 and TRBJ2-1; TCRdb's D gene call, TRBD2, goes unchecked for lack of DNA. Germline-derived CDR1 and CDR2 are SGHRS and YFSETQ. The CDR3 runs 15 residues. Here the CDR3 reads CASSPPYSGSDEQFF. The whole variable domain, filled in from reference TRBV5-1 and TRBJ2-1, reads KAGVTQTPRYLIKTRGQQVTLSCSPISGHRSVSWYQQTPGQGLQFLFEYFSETQRNKGNFPGRFSGRQFSNSRSEMNVSTLELGDSALYLCASSPPYSGSDEQFFGPGTRLTVL.

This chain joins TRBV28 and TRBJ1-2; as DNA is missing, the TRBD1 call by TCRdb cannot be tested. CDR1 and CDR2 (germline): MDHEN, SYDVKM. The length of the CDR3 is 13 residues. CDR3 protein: CATETGANYGYTF.

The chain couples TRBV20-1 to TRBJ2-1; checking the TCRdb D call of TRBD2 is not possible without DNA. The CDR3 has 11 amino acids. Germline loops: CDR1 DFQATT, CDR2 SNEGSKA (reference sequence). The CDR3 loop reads CSALAGVEQFF.

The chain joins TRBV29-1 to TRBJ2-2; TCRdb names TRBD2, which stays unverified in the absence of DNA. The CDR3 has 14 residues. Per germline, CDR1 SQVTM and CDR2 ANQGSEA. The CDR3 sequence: CSGKDGGYTGELFF.

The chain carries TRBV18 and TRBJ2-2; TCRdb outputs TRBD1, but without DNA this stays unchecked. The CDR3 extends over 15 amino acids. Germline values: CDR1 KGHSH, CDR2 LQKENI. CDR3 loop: CASSASRGSSGELFF.

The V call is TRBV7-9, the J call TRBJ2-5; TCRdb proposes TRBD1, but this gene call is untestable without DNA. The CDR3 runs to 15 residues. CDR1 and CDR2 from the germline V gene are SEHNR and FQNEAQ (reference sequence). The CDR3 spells CASSSWTGNFETQYF.

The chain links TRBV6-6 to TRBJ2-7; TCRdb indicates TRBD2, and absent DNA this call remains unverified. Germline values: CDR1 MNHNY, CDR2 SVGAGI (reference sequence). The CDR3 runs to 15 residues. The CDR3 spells CASRTSGSSTYEQYF.

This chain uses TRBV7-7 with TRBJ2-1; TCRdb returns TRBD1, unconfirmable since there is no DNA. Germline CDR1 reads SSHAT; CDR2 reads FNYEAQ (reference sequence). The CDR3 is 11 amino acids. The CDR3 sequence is CASSEGNEQFF.

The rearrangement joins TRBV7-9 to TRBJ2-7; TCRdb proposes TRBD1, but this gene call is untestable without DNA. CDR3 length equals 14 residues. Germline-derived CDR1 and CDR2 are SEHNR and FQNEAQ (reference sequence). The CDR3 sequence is CASSPDGTANEQYF.